The 21 T cell receptor beta chains in this list originate from one sample, sequenced in a study of shared clonotypes between healthy human individuals. TCRdb's copy holds only in-frame clones and misses some; the assay was immunoSEQ multiplex PCR. This table holds approximately 2,000,000 clones, around 93% found once. Naive CD8 isolation took CD45RO-negative cells positively selected for CCR7 and excluded terminally differentiated effector memory CD45RA+ cells. Sequencing used naive CD8+ T cells from PBMCs. The origin of the receptors is a young man in good health. Some clones in this sample may be carry-over from other donors' samples.

The rearrangement uses TRBV7-9 and TRBJ2-1; 9 bases are shared with TRBD2. CDR1 SEHNR and CDR2 FQNEAQ come from the germline V gene (reference sequence). The CDR3 contains 16 residues. V trimming: 7 bases; J trimming: 3 bases; junction bases outside the gene matches: 10. The CDR3 nucleotides are TGTGCCAGCATGCAGGTAGCGGGAGTTTACTACAATGAGCAGTTCTTC. Translated: CASMQVAGVYYNEQFF. Full variable domain (rest looked up from reference TRBV7-9 and TRBJ2-1): DTGVSQNPRHKITKRGQNVTFRCDPISEHNRLYWYRQTLGQGPEFLTYFQNEAQLEKSRLLSDRFSAERPKGSFSTLEIQRTEQGDSAMYLCASMQVAGVYYNEQFFGPGTRLTVL.

The gene calls are TRBV27 and TRBJ2-3, with D uncertain. Between the trimmed V and J ends, which lost 3 bases and 0 bases, there was a span of 19 bases. Germline V gene data show CDR1 as MNHEY and CDR2 as SMNVEV (reference sequence). This CDR3 has 18 residues. DNA for the CDR3: TGTGCCAGCAGTTTTGGCCCCGGCCCTCCTTCGAGCACAGATACGCAGTATTTT. Encoded protein: CASSFGPGPPSSTDTQYF.

V usage is TRBV7-2 and J usage is TRBJ2-1, with TRBD2 identical over 8 bases. V was pared by 4 bases and J by 0 bases, with 8 bases of the junction left unmatched. The CDR3 loop spans 17 amino acids. Germline loops: CDR1 SGHTA, CDR2 FQGNSA. This CDR3 reads CASSSPVAGGSYNEQFF. Here the CDR3 DNA reads TGTGCCAGCAGCTCACCCGTGGCGGGGGGCTCCTACAATGAGCAGTTCTTC. Based on the CDR3 plus reference TRBV7-2 and TRBJ2-1, the full variable domain is GAGVSQSPSNKVTEKGKDVELRCDPISGHTALYWYRQSLGQGLEFLIYFQGNSAPDKSGLPSDRFSAERTGGSVSTLTIQRTQQEDSAVYLCASSSPVAGGSYNEQFFGPGTRLTVL.

This clone was seen just once. This rearrangement joins TRBV28 to TRBJ2-1; D is unresolved. V was clipped by 6 bases and J by 9 bases, with 21 bases between them. This CDR3 is built from 15 residues. Germline V gene sequence: CDR1 MDHEN, CDR2 SYDVKM. CDR3 nucleotides: TGTGCCAGCAGCCTTGGGCTAGGTGATTCAGGTGAGCAGTTCTTC. It codes for CASSLGLGDSGEQFF.

The chain combines TRBV28 with TRBJ2-7; 9 bases fit TRBD2. The CDR3 runs 16 residues. The germline V gene encodes CDR1 MDHEN and CDR2 SYDVKM. V lost 5 bases to trimming and J lost 4 bases; unmatched junction nucleotides: 12. CDR3 loop: CASSPTLETSGYEQYF. The CDR3 DNA is TGTGCCAGCAGTCCCACCCTTGAGACTAGCGGATACGAGCAGTACTTC.

The chain recombines TRBV6-1 with TRBJ2-7; TRBD1 matches 7 bases. Germline V lookup: CDR1 MNHNS, CDR2 SASEGT. Trimming took 7 bases from V and 2 from J; bases not matched to a gene: 11. This CDR3 has 15 residues. CDR3 protein: CASTELDRYPYEQYF. CDR3 DNA: TGTGCCAGCACCGAATTGGACAGGTATCCCTACGAGCAGTACTTC.

This clone has just one count. The CDR3 nucleotides are TGCGCCAGCAGCCAAGTAATGGCTTCCAAAAACATTCAGTACTTC. Residues: CASSQVMASKNIQYF. This sequence joins TRBV4-3 and TRBJ2-4; no clear D gene. Trimming shortened V by 1 base and J by 2 bases, and 9 bases separated the two germline ends. Per germline, CDR1 LGHNA and CDR2 YSLEER. CDR3 length: 15 amino acids.

This rearrangement joins TRBV7-2 to TRBJ1-1; the match to TRBD1 covers 9 bases. CDR3 size: 15 residues. V gave up 1 base and J gave up 3 bases; unmatched junction bases: 3. Germline CDR1 is SGHTA and CDR2 is FQGNSA. The CDR3 here is CASSLGTGVYTEAFF. CDR3 coding DNA: TGTGCCAGCAGCTTAGGGACAGGGGTTTACACTGAAGCTTTCTTT. The variable domain in full, with the rest retrieved from reference TRBV7-2 and TRBJ1-1, is GAGVSQSPSNKVTEKGKDVELRCDPISGHTALYWYRQSLGQGLEFLIYFQGNSAPDKSGLPSDRFSAERTGGSVSTLTIQRTQQEDSAVYLCASSLGTGVYTEAFFGQGTRLTVV.

The chain recombines TRBV9 with TRBJ1-1; unclear D gene. CDR1 and CDR2 (germline): SGDLS, YYNGEE. The CDR3 length is 15 residues. Trimming cost V 4 bases and J 3 bases, with 16 bases left between them. The CDR3 DNA reads as TGTGCCAGCAGCTTAAGACCCGTGACGGACACTGAAGCTTTCTTT. It encodes CASSLRPVTDTEAFF.

This rearrangement joins TRBV2 to TRBJ2-5; no clear D. CDR1 and CDR2 from the germline V gene are SNHLY and FYNNEI. V shed 4 bases and J shed 3 bases, with 9 bases lying between them. This CDR3 is 13 amino acids long. CDR3 sequence: CASSGWSKETQYF. CDR3 sequence (DNA): TGTGCCAGCAGTGGTTGGTCGAAAGAGACCCAGTACTTC.

This chain connects TRBV6-1 to TRBJ2-1; D perhaps matches TRBD2 (5 bases). The CDR3 runs to 15 residues. Germline values: CDR1 MNHNS, CDR2 SASEGT. V was cut by 7 bases and J by 4 bases, with 17 bases left in between. DNA for the CDR3: TGTGCCAGCAAGGCAAGAGGAGGAACTTACAATGAGCAGTTCTTC. It encodes CASKARGGTYNEQFF.

The J gene is TRBJ2-5, the V gene TRBV9; the D gene is possibly TRBD2 (6 bases). The V gene lost 4 bases and the J gene lost 1 base, with 14 bases spanning the gap. CDR1 and CDR2 from the germline V gene are SGDLS and YYNGEE. The CDR3 sequence is 15 residues long. Here the CDR3 DNA reads TGTGCCAGCAGCCACTCGGCGGGAACCCAAGAGACCCAGTACTTC. Translation: CASSHSAGTQETQYF.

The chain is built from TRBV7-9 and TRBJ1-2; possible D gene TRBD1, 6 bases. The germline V gene encodes CDR1 SEHNR and CDR2 FQNEAQ (reference sequence). The CDR3 loop spans 13 amino acids. The V and J ends lost 5 bases and 7 bases respectively, with 14 bases between them. CDR3 DNA sequence: TGTGCCAGCAGCCCTGGGGGCGCGGGTGGCTACACCTTC. Translated: CASSPGGAGGYTF.

This clone appeared a single time. The V call is TRBV19, the J call TRBJ2-6; TRBD1 or TRBD2 may be the D gene (5 bases each). There are 16 residues in the CDR3. CDR1 and CDR2 from the germline V gene are LNHDA and SQIVND (reference sequence). The V and J ends lost 3 bases and 3 bases respectively, with 12 bases between them. CDR3 sequence reads: CASSMGVTGGANVLTF. Written as DNA, the CDR3 is TGTGCCAGTAGTATGGGGGTAACGGGTGGGGCCAACGTCCTGACTTTC.

The chain combines TRBV28 with TRBJ1-3, with 10 bases aligning to TRBD1. V gave up 2 bases and J gave up 4 bases; unmatched junction bases: 8. The CDR3 consists of 17 residues. Germline loops: CDR1 MDHEN, CDR2 SYDVKM. This CDR3 is CASSLTIGTGEGNTIYF. In DNA, the CDR3 is TGTGCCAGCAGTTTAACAATTGGGACAGGGGAAGGAAACACCATATATTTT.

The chain recombines TRBV7-9 with TRBJ2-7; D is perhaps TRBD1 or TRBD2 (5 bases each). CDR3 length: 12 amino acids. Germline V gives CDR1 SEHNR, CDR2 FQNEAQ (reference sequence). This CDR3 reads CAGADLAYEQYF. CDR3 sequence (DNA): TGTGCAGGGGCGGACTTAGCCTACGAGCAGTACTTC.

This chain joins TRBV19 and TRBJ2-5; perhaps D is TRBD1 or TRBD2 (5 bases each). The germline V gene encodes CDR1 LNHDA and CDR2 SQIVND (reference sequence). Trimming took 5 bases from V and 4 from J, leaving 14 bases between them. CDR3 size: 14 residues. CDR3 DNA sequence: TGTGCCAGTAGTGCTAGAATGAGGGGAGAGACCCAGTACTTC. Encoded protein: CASSARMRGETQYF.

The V call is TRBV27, the J call TRBJ2-2; a weak D match, TRBD1 (6 bases). Trimming shortened V by 1 base and J by 4 bases, and 10 bases separated the two germline ends. The CDR3 loop spans 15 amino acids. CDR1 and CDR2 from the germline V gene are MNHEY and SMNVEV (reference sequence). CDR3 coding DNA: TGTGCCAGCAGTTTATTGCCCAGGGGCACCGGGGAGCTGTTTTTT. Its protein product is CASSLLPRGTGELFF.

The CDR3 DNA is TGTGCCAGCAGTACACTACCCCTTTCAGGGAGGGTCACAGATACGCAGTATTTT. It yields the protein CASSTLPLSGRVTDTQYF. The gene calls are TRBV27 and TRBJ2-3, with 7 positions matching TRBD2. Per the germline V gene, CDR1 is MNHEY and CDR2 is SMNVEV (reference sequence). The CDR3 runs to 18 residues. V trimming: 5 bases; J trimming: 2 bases; junction bases outside the gene matches: 16.

The genes are TRBV12-2 and TRBJ1-1; TRBD1, the table's D call, was not compared with the DNA. TRBV12-2 corresponds to a pseudogene. CDR3 size: 16 residues. This CDR3 reads CASRLERGRVSTEAFF. The CDR3 DNA reads TGTGCAAGTCGCTTAGAAAGAGGCAGGGTGAGCACTGAAGCTTTCTTT.

This sequence joins TRBV4-1 and TRBJ2-1; tentative D call: TRBD2 (6 bases). Germline V gives CDR1 MGHRA, CDR2 YSYEKL. CDR3 size: 16 residues. Deletions cut 1 base from V and 12 bases from J, with 22 bases between. This CDR3 reads CASSQGFGTPGLVQFF. CDR3 DNA: TGCGCCAGCAGCCAAGGGTTTGGGACTCCGGGTTTAGTGCAGTTCTTC.